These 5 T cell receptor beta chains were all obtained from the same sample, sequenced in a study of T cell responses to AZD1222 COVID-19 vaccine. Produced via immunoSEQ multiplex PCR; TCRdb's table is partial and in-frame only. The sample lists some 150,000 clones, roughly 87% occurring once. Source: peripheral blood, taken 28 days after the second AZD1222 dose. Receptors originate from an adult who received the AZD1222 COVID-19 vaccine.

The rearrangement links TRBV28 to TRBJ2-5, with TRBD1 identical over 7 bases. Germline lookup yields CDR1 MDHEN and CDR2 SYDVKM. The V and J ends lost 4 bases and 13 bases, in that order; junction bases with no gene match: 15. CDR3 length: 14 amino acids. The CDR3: CASSSGTALPPRYF. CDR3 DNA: TGTGCCAGCAGTTCCGGGACAGCCTTACCCCCGCGGTACTTC. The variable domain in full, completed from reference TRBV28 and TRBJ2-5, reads DVKVTQSSRYLVKRTGEKVFLECVQDMDHENMFWYRQDPGLGLRLIYFSYDVKMKEKGDIPEGYSVSREKKERFSLILESASTNQTSMYLCASSSGTALPPRYFGPGTRLLVL.

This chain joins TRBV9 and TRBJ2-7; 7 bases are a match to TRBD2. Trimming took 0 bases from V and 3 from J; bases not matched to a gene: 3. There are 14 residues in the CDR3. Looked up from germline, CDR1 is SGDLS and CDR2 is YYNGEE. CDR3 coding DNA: TGTGCCAGCAGCGTAGCGGAGCGGGACTACGAGCAGTACTTC. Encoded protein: CASSVAERDYEQYF.

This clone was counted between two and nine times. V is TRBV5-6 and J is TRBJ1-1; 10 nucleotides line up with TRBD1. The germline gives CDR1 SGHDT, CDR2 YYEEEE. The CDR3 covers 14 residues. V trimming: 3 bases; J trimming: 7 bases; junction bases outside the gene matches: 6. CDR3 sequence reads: CASSWDRGDVEAFF. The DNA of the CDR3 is TGTGCCAGCAGCTGGGACAGGGGCGATGTTGAAGCTTTCTTT. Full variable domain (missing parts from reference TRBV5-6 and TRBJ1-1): DAGVTQSPTHLIKTRGQQVTLRCSPKSGHDTVSWYQQALGQGPQFIFQYYEEEERQRGNFPDRFSGHQFPNYSSELNVNALLLGDSALYLCASSWDRGDVEAFFGQGTRLTVV.

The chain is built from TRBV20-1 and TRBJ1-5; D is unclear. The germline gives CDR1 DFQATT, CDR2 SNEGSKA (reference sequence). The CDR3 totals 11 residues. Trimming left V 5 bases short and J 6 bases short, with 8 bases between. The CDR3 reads CSAGVGQPQHF. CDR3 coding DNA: TGCAGTGCTGGAGTGGGTCAGCCCCAGCATTTT.

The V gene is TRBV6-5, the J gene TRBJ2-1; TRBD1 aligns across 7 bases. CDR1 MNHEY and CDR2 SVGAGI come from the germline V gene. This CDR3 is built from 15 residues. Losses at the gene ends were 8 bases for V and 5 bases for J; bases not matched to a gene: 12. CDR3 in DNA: TGTGCCAGCCCAATACCGGGACAGCCAAACAATGAGCAGTTCTTC. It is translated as CASPIPGQPNNEQFF.